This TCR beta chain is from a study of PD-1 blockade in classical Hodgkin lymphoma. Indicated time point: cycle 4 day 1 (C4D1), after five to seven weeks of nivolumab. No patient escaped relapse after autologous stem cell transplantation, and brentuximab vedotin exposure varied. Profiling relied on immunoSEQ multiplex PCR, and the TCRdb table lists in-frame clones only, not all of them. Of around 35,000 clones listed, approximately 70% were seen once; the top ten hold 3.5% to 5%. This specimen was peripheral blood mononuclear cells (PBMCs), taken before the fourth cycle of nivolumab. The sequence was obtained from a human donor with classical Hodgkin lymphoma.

In DNA form, the CDR3 reads TGTGCCAGCAGTTCTCTAACGACAGGGAACTACGAGCAGTACTTC. Residues: CASSSLTTGNYEQYF. The V gene is TRBV27, the J gene TRBJ2-7; 7 bases fit TRBD1. The CDR3 loop spans 15 amino acids. V lost 4 bases, J lost 3 bases, and 9 bases stayed unmatched. The V gene's germline CDR1 is MNHEY and CDR2 SMNVEV (reference sequence).